This TCR beta chain was recovered during a study of T-cell reconstitution after alpha-beta-depleted transplantation in children. Study-level points and caveats: Some patients showed high day-60 TCRbeta diversity, which derived from surviving recipient T cells and thymic progenitors. Reportedly, alpha-beta T cells present about two months post-transplant originated from several hundred expanded clones of graft origin. Most T-cell counts and diversity one year after the transplant came from T cells that were newly produced.

The V end lost 7 bases, the J end lost 8 bases, and 9 bases lay between the germline ends. This CDR3 is built from 11 residues. Unique molecular identifiers were built into the TCRbeta library. TCRdb fed the PCR reads into MiXCR, producing one record per CDR3 protein. The data show about 540,000 distinct CDR3 sequences, 27% seen once. As concerns this clonotype: The antigen remains unidentified.

V and J are TRBV12-3 or TRBV12-4 and TRBJ2-1, with D unresolved. The sequenced sample was PBMCs, obtained before TCRalphabeta/CD19-depleted stem cell transplant. The source is a boy in the first two years of life with Wiskott-Aldrich syndrome, due to receive a stem cell transplant. CDR3 sequence (DNA): TGTGCCAGCAATCATACGGATGAGCAGTTCTTC. Translated: CASNHTDEQFF.